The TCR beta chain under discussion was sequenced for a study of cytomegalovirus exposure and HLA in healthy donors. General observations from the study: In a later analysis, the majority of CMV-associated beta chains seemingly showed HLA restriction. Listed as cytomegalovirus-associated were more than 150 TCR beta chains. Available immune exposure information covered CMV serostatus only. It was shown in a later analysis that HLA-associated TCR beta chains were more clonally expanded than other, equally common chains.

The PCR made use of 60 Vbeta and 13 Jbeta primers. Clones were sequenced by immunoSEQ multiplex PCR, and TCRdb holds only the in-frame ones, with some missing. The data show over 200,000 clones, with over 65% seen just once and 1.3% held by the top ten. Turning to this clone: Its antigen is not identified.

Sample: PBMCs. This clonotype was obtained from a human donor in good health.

This CDR3 is CASSYAGANTEAFF. Here the CDR3 DNA reads TGTGCCAGCAGTTACGCAGGGGCTAACACTGAAGCTTTCTTT. The rearrangement uses TRBV6-5 and TRBJ1-1; tentative D call: TRBD1 (6 bases). The germline V gene encodes CDR1 MNHEY and CDR2 SVGAGI. Trimming took 2 bases from V and 2 from J, leaving 9 bases between them. The CDR3 is 14 residues long.